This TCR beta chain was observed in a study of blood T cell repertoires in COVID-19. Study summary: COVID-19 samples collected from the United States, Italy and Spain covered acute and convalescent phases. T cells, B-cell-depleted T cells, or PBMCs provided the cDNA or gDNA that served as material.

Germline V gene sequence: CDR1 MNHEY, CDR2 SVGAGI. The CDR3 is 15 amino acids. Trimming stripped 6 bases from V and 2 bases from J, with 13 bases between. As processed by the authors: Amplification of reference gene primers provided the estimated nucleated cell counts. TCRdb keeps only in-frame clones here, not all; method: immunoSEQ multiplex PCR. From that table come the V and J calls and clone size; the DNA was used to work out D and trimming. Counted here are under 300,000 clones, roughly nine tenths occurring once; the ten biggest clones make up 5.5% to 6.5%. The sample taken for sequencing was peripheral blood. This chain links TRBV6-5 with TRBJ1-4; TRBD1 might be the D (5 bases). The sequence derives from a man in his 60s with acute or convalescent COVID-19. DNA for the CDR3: TGTGCCAGCAGAATGGGGCCCCGGACTAATGAAAAACTGTTTTTT. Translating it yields CASRMGPRTNEKLFF.